Sequencing of this TCR beta chain was carried out in a study of CD8+ T cells in alopecia areata. Study-level information: Skin was taken from roughly 6-13-month-old C3H/HeJ graft donors that had spontaneous alopecia and grafted onto roughly 6-11-week-old female C3H/HeJ mice.

Study-wide results and limits: Between patients, shared TCR sequences were less clear than in mice. This was possibly due in part to HLA diversity in the patient population. The study also sequences resident alphabeta T cells of normal skin in scalp samples.

RNA extraction and reverse transcription yielded cDNA as sequencing template. Profiling relied on immunoSEQ multiplex PCR, and the TCRdb table lists in-frame clones only, not all of them. Recorded here are some 110,000 clones, none singletons. The ends lost 0 bases at V and 2 bases at J; junction bases unmatched: 2. Germline CDR1 reads GKSSPN; CDR2 reads SITVG. The CDR3 sequence is 15 residues long. This clone was recorded a few times. Its target is unknown. The gene names given are mouse names. The read ends 4 residues before the CDR3 terminus; that terminus is restored from the germline J gene. This chain connects TRBV31 to TRBJ2-2; 8 bases agree with TRBD2. The sequence came from a C3H/HeJ mouse with alopecia areata. The strain's MHC haplotype is H2-k. The source material was lesional skin. CDR3 residues: CAWSLDWGNTGQLYF. The covered CDR3 bases are TGTGCCTGGAGTCTAGACTGGGGTAACACCGGG.